These 5 T cell receptor beta chains share one sample of origin, sequenced in a study of shared clonotypes between healthy human individuals. Assay used: immunoSEQ multiplex PCR; TCRdb lists only in-frame clones, some missing. The sample holds roughly 2.5 million clones, over 85% seen once. The specimen sequenced was naive CD4+ T cells sorted from blood. Subset specified: CD45RA+ positively selected. These receptors originate from a man aged 18 to 35 in good health.

This chain connects TRBV9 to TRBJ1-1; 8 nucleotides match TRBD1. With V trimmed by 2 bases and J by 5 bases, 2 bases remained unmatched. The CDR3 covers 13 residues. Germline V CDR1 and CDR2: SGDLS, YYNGEE. The CDR3 spells CASSVTGETEAFF. The DNA for the CDR3 is TGTGCCAGCAGCGTGACAGGGGAAACTGAAGCTTTCTTT.

This chain connects TRBV11-2 to TRBJ2-2; 13 bases line up with TRBD2. The junction had 4 bases not matched to a gene; V was cut back by 3 bases and J by 6 bases. The CDR3 spans 16 residues. Germline V lookup: CDR1 SGHAT, CDR2 FQNNGV. Here the CDR3 reads CASSFGLAGEPGELFF. The CDR3 region has the DNA TGTGCCAGCAGCTTCGGACTAGCGGGAGAGCCCGGGGAGCTGTTTTTT.

As to this clone: This may arise from a read error, as a much more abundant clone is one base away. Other nucleotide sequences from this sample produce the same CDR3. V and J are TRBV5-1 and TRBJ1-1; possibly TRBD1 for D (6 bases). CDR1 and CDR2 (germline): SGHRS, YFSETQ. There are 14 residues in the CDR3. V was shortened by 2 bases and J by 0 bases, with 8 bases between the two germline ends. CDR3 bases: TGCGCCAGCAGCTTAACAGGGATGAACACTGAAGCTTTCTTT. Protein: CASSLTGMNTEAFF. The full variable domain, its missing parts supplied by reference TRBV5-1 and TRBJ1-1, is KAGVTQTPRYLIKTRGQQVTLSCSPISGHRSVSWYQQTPGQGLQFLFEYFSETQRNKGNFPGRFSGRQFSNSRSEMNVSTLELGDSALYLCASSLTGMNTEAFFGQGTRLTVV.

The chain links TRBV7-2 to TRBJ1-3; D unclear. There are 14 residues in the CDR3. V dropped 1 base and J dropped 2 bases, with 6 bases sitting between them. Germline V gene sequence: CDR1 SGHTA, CDR2 FQGNSA. CDR3 DNA sequence: TGTGCCAGCAGCTTAGAGGGTACTGGAAACACCATATATTTT. This codes for CASSLEGTGNTIYF.

The chain joins TRBV30 to TRBJ2-7; D may be TRBD1 (6 bases). V was cut by 4 bases and J by 5 bases, with 18 bases left in between. Germline values: CDR1 GTSNPN, CDR2 SVGIG (reference sequence). The CDR3 has 14 residues. CDR3 coding DNA: TGTGCCTGGACTATGGGCAGGGGTACGAACGAGCAGTACTTC. Translation gives CAWTMGRGTNEQYF. The complete variable domain, with remaining parts taken from reference TRBV30 and TRBJ2-7, reads SQTIHQWPATLVQPVGSPLSLECTVEGTSNPNLYWYRQAAGRGLQLLFYSVGIGQISSEVPQNLSASRPQDRQFILSSKKLLLSDSGFYLCAWTMGRGTNEQYFGPGTRLTVT.